The following is a T cell receptor (beta chain) sequence with its context. Clones were read by immunoSEQ multiplex PCR, and TCRdb kept only the in-frame ones, dropping some. Seen here are approximately 2.4 million clones, more than 90% observed once, and the top ten hold around 0.13%. The sample is drawn from a study of shared clonotypes between healthy human individuals. Germline CDR1 reads MNHEY; CDR2 reads SMNVEV (reference sequence). The CDR3 contains 14 residues. The V segment lost 2 bases and the J segment 9 bases; nucleotides outside the gene matches: 4. This receptor was obtained from a young man in good health. This chain links TRBV27 with TRBJ1-5; 10 bases fit TRBD1. The sample comprised naive CD4+ T cells sorted from blood. This sample's subset: CD45RA+ positively selected. The CDR3 reads CASSLVGTGVPQHF. For the CDR3, the DNA is TGTGCCAGCAGTTTAGTTGGGACAGGGGTGCCCCAGCATTTT.